The 18 T cell receptor beta chains below all came from one sample that was sequenced in a study of T cell repertoires in ileal Crohn's disease. Libraries were prepared by immunoSEQ multiplex PCR; TCRdb keeps only in-frame clonotypes and omits some of them. The data contain around 8,500 clones, around 96% of them seen just once; the ten biggest clones take up around 0.2%. Sequenced material: ileal tissue. These TCRs come from an adult with Crohn's disease.

This clone was seen just once. This rearrangement joins TRBV11-1 to TRBJ2-3, with a weak D call TRBD1 (5 bases). CDR3 length: 13 amino acids. CDR1 and CDR2 (germline): SGHAT, FQDESV (reference sequence). The germline V and J ends were trimmed by 4 bases and 6 bases, with 11 bases remaining between them. The CDR3 DNA is TGTGCCAGCAGCTCCCAGAACAGGGATACGCAGTATTTT. Encoded protein: CASSSQNRDTQYF.

CDR3 nucleotides: TGTGCCAGCAGTGACCGGGGAGGTAATACGCAGTATTTT. Encoded protein: CASSDRGGNTQYF. The chain couples TRBV2 to TRBJ2-3; possibly TRBD2 for D (6 bases). CDR1 and CDR2 (germline): SNHLY, FYNNEI. The CDR3 runs to 13 residues. V was shortened by 3 bases and J by 7 bases, with 11 bases between the two germline ends. Full variable domain (rest looked up from reference TRBV2 and TRBJ2-3): EPEVTQTPSHQVTQMGQEVILRCVPISNHLYFYWYRQILGQKVEFLVSFYNNEISEKSEIFDDQFSVERPDGSNFTLKIRSTKLEDSAMYFCASSDRGGNTQYFGPGTRLTVL.

The CDR3 is CASSSPYSGNEQFF. For the CDR3, the DNA is TGTGCCAGCAGCTCGCCGTACAGCGGCAATGAGCAGTTCTTC. V usage is TRBV5-4 and J usage is TRBJ2-1, with D possibly being TRBD2 (5 bases). The CDR3 covers 14 residues. Germline V gene data show CDR1 as SGHNT and CDR2 as YYREEE (reference sequence). V lost 3 bases to trimming and J lost 6 bases, with 13 bases between them. The whole variable domain, filled in from reference TRBV5-4 and TRBJ2-1, reads ETGVTQSPTHLIKTRGQQVTLRCSSQSGHNTVSWYQQALGQGPQFIFQYYREEENGRGNFPPRFSGLQFPNYSSELNVNALELDDSALYLCASSSPYSGNEQFFGPGTRLTVL.

The genes are TRBV11-2 and TRBJ2-3; D unresolved. The CDR3 has 13 residues. Trimming removed 5 bases at V and 7 bases at J, with 13 bases between. Germline V gene sequence: CDR1 SGHAT, CDR2 FQNNGV. CDR3 coding DNA: TGTGCCAGCAGCCCCACACGGAGAAATACGCAGTATTTT. The encoded protein is CASSPTRRNTQYF.

The chain joins TRBV7-8 to TRBJ1-1; D uncertain. Germline values: CDR1 SGHVS, CDR2 FQNEAQ. V dropped 4 bases and J dropped 3 bases, with 15 bases sitting between them. This CDR3 region has 15 residues. CDR3 residues: CASSSRHTVYTEAFF. The CDR3 DNA follows: TGTGCCAGCAGCTCGAGACATACGGTGTACACTGAAGCTTTCTTT. Combining the CDR3 with reference TRBV7-8 and TRBJ1-1 gives the whole variable domain GAGVSQSPRYKVAKRGQDVALRCDPISGHVSLFWYQQALGQGPEFLTYFQNEAQLDKSGLPSDRFFAERPEGSVSTLKIQRTQQEDSAVYLCASSSRHTVYTEAFFGQGTRLTVV.

The chain uses TRBV10-3 and TRBJ1-2; 8 bases align to TRBD1. V lost 6 bases, J lost 8 bases, and 8 bases stayed unmatched. The CDR3 is made up of 13 amino acids. Germline V CDR1 and CDR2: ENHRY, SYGVKD. This CDR3 is CAISEGQGLGYTF. The DNA of the CDR3 is TGTGCCATCAGCGAAGGACAGGGTCTCGGCTACACCTTC.

This clone is a singleton in its sample. The chain couples TRBV7-9 to TRBJ2-2; D unresolved. The CDR3 is made up of 14 amino acids. Germline loops: CDR1 SEHNR, CDR2 FQNEAQ (reference sequence). Trimming left V 5 bases short and J 7 bases short, with 14 bases between. CDR3: CASSPSLYSGELFF. The CDR3 DNA follows: TGTGCCAGCAGCCCCTCCTTATACAGCGGGGAGCTGTTTTTT.

This chain uses TRBV29-1 with TRBJ1-2; 9 nucleotides agree with TRBD1. This CDR3 spans 14 amino acids. J gave up 2 bases and V 3 bases, and 4 bases lay outside the gene matches. Per the germline V gene, CDR1 is SQVTM and CDR2 is ANQGSEA. CDR3 region: CSVDGTGSNYGYTF. CDR3 bases: TGCAGCGTTGACGGGACAGGGTCAAACTATGGCTACACCTTC.

J is TRBJ1-1 and V is TRBV18; possibly TRBD1 for D (5 bases). V was cut by 5 bases and J by 1 base, with 14 bases left in between. The CDR3 sequence is 15 residues long. Germline CDR1 and CDR2: KGHSH and LQKENI. The CDR3 coding sequence is TGTGCCAGCTCAACCGTCCAAAGGGGGAACACTGAAGCTTTCTTT. It codes for CASSTVQRGNTEAFF.

The CDR3 region has the DNA TGTGCCAGCGCCCCCCGGGGGAGTCATAATTCACCCCTCCACTTT. This translates into CASAPRGSHNSPLHF. The rearrangement uses TRBV7-9 and TRBJ1-6; D is perhaps TRBD1 (5 bases). The germline gives CDR1 SEHNR, CDR2 FQNEAQ (reference sequence). The CDR3 has 15 residues. V lost 8 bases to trimming and J lost 5 bases, with 16 bases between them.

This chain joins TRBV10-1 and TRBJ1-1; D is unresolved. Germline V gene lookup returns CDR1 WNHNN and CDR2 SYGVQD (reference sequence). The ends were cut back, 1 base at V and 0 bases at J, with 3 bases in the middle. The CDR3 sequence is 13 residues long. Here the CDR3 DNA reads TGCGCCAGCAGTGAGTTATTGAACACTGAAGCTTTCTTT. Translation gives CASSELLNTEAFF.

The gene calls are TRBV29-1 and TRBJ1-1; 8 nucleotides agree with TRBD1. This CDR3 is built from 14 residues. V gave up 2 bases and J gave up 3 bases; unmatched junction bases: 5. Germline V gene lookup returns CDR1 SQVTM and CDR2 ANQGSEA. The CDR3 region is CSVENIQGDTEAFF. The CDR3 nucleotides read TGCAGCGTTGAAAATATACAGGGGGACACTGAAGCTTTCTTT.

The chain combines TRBV6-5 with TRBJ2-7; the D gene is possibly TRBD1 (6 bases). Germline values: CDR1 MNHEY, CDR2 SVGAGI. Trimming took off 2 bases at V and 2 bases at J, with 10 bases between the two ends. The CDR3 has 14 residues. CDR3 DNA: TGTGCCAGCAGTTACGATTACAGGGCCTACGAGCAGTACTTC. Protein: CASSYDYRAYEQYF.

The rearrangement joins TRBV5-6 to TRBJ2-1; D may be TRBD2 (7 bases). The CDR3 is made up of 15 amino acids. The V end lost 2 bases, the J end lost 9 bases, and 18 bases lay between the germline ends. The germline V gene encodes CDR1 SGHDT and CDR2 YYEEEE. The DNA of the CDR3 is TGTGCCAGCAGCTTCTGGAGGGGGGGCCGTAGTGAGCAGTTCTTC. Its protein is CASSFWRGGRSEQFF.

Here the CDR3 reads CASRVDSKNYGYTF. CDR3 coding DNA: TGTGCCAGCAGAGTGGACAGTAAGAACTATGGCTACACCTTC. V is TRBV5-4 and J is TRBJ1-2; D might be TRBD1 (6 bases). Trimming cost V 5 bases and J 2 bases, with 13 bases left between them. This CDR3 contains 14 residues. The germline V gene has CDR1 SGHNT and CDR2 YYREEE (reference sequence).

J is TRBJ1-6 and V is TRBV10-3; 9 bases are shared with TRBD1. This CDR3 has 15 amino acids. V gave up 6 bases and J gave up 9 bases; unmatched junction bases: 9. Germline CDR1 reads ENHRY; CDR2 reads SYGVKD. The CDR3 region has the DNA TGTGCCATCAGCCCTTCCGGGACAGGGAGTTCACCCCTCCACTTT. Translated, it gives CAISPSGTGSSPLHF.

The chain joins TRBV19 to TRBJ1-4, with 9 positions matching TRBD1. Trimming took 6 bases from V and 8 from J; bases not matched to a gene: 13. The CDR3 covers 16 residues. Germline V gene data show CDR1 as LNHDA and CDR2 as SQIVND (reference sequence). The CDR3, as DNA: TGTGCCAGTAGCCCGCTAACAGGGGGCGGGAGAGAAAAACTGTTTTTT. It codes for CASSPLTGGGREKLFF.

The chain carries TRBV5-4 and TRBJ2-1; TRBD1 matches at 7 bases. CDR1 is SGHNT and CDR2 is YYREEE in the germline V gene (reference sequence). The trim removed 3 bases at V and 6 bases at J, leaving 9 bases unmatched. The CDR3 runs 15 residues. The CDR3 DNA reads as TGTGCCAGCAGCTGGACCGGACAGGTTGGCAATGAGCAGTTCTTC. It is translated as CASSWTGQVGNEQFF.